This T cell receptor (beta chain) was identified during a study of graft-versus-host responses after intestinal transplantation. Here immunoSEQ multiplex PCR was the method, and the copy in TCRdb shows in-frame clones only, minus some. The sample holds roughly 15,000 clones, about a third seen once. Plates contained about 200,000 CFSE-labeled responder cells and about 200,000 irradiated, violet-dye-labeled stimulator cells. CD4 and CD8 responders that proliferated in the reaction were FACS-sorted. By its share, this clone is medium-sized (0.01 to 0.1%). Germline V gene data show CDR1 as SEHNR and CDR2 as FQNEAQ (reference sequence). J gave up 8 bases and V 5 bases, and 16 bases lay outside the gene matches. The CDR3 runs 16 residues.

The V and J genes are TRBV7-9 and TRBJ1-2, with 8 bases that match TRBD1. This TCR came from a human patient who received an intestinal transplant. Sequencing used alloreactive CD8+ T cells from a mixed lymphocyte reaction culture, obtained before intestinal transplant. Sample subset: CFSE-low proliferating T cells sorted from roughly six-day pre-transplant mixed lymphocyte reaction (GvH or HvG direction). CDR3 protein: CASSHTGQARPGGYTF. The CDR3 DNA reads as TGTGCCAGCAGCCACACGGGACAGGCACGCCCTGGGGGCTACACCTTC.